Sequencing of this T cell receptor (beta chain) was carried out in a study of long-term antiretroviral therapy in people with HIV. Investigators performed immunoSEQ version v3.0 at survey level. Clones were sequenced by immunoSEQ multiplex PCR, and TCRdb holds only the in-frame ones, with some missing. Here the sample spans about 27,000 clones, roughly four fifths being singletons. V was trimmed by 6 bases and J by 3 bases, leaving 15 bases between them. CDR3 length: 14 residues. The V gene's germline CDR1 is MDHEN and CDR2 SYDVKM. This chain connects TRBV28 to TRBJ2-7; weak D call: TRBD1 (5 bases). This TCR derives from a young man with HIV. Sequenced material: unsorted PBMCs, taken 0.8 years before starting antiretroviral therapy. CDR3 nucleotide sequence: TGTGCCAGCAGCCCCAGGGCACTCGGCTACGAGCAGTACTTC. Translated, it gives CASSPRALGYEQYF. Complete variable domain (other parts from reference TRBV28 and TRBJ2-7): DVKVTQSSRYLVKRTGEKVFLECVQDMDHENMFWYRQDPGLGLRLIYFSYDVKMKEKGDIPEGYSVSREKKERFSLILESASTNQTSMYLCASSPRALGYEQYFGPGTRLTVT.